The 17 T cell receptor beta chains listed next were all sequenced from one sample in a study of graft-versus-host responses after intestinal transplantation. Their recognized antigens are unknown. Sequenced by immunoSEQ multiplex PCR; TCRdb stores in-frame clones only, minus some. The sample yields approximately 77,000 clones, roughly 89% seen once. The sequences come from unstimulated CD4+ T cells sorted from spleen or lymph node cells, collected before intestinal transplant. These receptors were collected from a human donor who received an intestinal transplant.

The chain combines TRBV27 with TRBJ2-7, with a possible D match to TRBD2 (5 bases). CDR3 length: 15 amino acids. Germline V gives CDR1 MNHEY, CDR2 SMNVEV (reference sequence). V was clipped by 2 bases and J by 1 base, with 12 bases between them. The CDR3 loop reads CASSLLGVRSYEQYF. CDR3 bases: TGTGCCAGCAGTTTACTCGGGGTGCGTTCCTACGAGCAGTACTTC.

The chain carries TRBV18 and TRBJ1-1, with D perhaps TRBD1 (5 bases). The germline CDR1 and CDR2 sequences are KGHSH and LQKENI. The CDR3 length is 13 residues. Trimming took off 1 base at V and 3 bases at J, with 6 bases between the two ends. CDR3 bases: TGTGCCAGCTCACCACGGGGGGACACTGAAGCTTTCTTT. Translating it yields CASSPRGDTEAFF.

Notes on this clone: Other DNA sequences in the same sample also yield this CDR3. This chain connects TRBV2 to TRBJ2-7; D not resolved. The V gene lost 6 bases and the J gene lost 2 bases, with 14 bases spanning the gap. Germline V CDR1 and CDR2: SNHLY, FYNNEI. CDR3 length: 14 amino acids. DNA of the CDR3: TGTGCCAGCAGAAAGTCGGGTAAGGCCTACGAGCAGTACTTC. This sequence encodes CASRKSGKAYEQYF. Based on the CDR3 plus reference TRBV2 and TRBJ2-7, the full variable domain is EPEVTQTPSHQVTQMGQEVILRCVPISNHLYFYWYRQILGQKVEFLVSFYNNEISEKSEIFDDQFSVERPDGSNFTLKIRSTKLEDSAMYFCASRKSGKAYEQYFGPGTRLTVT.

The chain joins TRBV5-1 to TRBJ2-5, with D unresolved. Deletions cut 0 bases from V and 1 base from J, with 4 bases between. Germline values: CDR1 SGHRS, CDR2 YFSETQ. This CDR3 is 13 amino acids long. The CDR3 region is CASSLGSQETQYF. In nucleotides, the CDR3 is TGCGCCAGCAGCTTGGGCAGCCAAGAGACCCAGTACTTC.

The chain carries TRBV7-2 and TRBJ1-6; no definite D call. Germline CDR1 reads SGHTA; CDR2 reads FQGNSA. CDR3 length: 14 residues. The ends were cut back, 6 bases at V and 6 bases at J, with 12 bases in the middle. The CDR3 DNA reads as TGTGCCAGCAGACCCGACACCGCTAATTCACCCCTCCACTTT. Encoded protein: CASRPDTANSPLHF.

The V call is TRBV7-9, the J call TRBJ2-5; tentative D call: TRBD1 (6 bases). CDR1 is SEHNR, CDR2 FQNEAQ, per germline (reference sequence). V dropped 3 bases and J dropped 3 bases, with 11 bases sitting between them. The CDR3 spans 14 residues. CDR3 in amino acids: CASSLDSSKETQYF. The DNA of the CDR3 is TGTGCCAGCAGCTTGGACAGTTCCAAAGAGACCCAGTACTTC.

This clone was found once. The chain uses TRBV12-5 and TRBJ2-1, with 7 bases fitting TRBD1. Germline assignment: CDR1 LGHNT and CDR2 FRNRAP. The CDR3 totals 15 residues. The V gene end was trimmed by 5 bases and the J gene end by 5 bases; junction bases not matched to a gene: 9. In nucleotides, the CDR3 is TGTGCTAGTGGTACGGACAGGTATCGAGACAATGAGCAGTTCTTC. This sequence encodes CASGTDRYRDNEQFF.

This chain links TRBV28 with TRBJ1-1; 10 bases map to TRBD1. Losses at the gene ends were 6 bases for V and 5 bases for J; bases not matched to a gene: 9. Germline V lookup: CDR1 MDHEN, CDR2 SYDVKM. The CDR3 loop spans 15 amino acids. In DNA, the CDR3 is TGTGCCAGCAGCCCAGGACAGGGGGGTCGGACTGAAGCTTTCTTT. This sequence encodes CASSPGQGGRTEAFF.

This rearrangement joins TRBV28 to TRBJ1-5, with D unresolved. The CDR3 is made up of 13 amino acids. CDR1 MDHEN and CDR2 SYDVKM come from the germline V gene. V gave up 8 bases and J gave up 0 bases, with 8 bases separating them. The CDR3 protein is CASRDYSNQPQHF. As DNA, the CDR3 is TGTGCCAGCCGAGATTATAGCAATCAGCCCCAGCATTTT.

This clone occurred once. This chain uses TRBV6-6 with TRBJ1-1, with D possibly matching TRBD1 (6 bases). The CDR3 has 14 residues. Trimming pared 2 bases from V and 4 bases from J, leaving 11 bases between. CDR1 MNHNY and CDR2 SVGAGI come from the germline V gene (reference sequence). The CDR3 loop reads CASSYPTGLTEAFF. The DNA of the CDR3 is TGTGCCAGCAGTTACCCAACAGGGCTCACTGAAGCTTTCTTT.

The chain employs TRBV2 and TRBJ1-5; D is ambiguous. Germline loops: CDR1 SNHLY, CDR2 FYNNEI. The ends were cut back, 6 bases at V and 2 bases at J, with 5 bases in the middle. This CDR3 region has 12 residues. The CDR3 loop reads CASSEGNQPQHF. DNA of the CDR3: TGTGCCAGCAGCGAGGGCAATCAGCCCCAGCATTTT.

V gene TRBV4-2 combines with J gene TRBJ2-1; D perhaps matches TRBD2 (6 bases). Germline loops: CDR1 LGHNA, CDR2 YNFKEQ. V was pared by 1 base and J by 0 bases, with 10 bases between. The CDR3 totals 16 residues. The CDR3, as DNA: TGTGCCAGCAGCCAAGGAGGACTATCCTCCTACAATGAGCAGTTCTTC. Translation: CASSQGGLSSYNEQFF.

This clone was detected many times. CDR3: CASSPGPTPWRGQYF. As DNA, the CDR3 is TGTGCCAGCAGTCCCGGGCCTACCCCATGGCGGGGGCAGTACTTC. The chain links TRBV28 to TRBJ2-7, with a tentative D call TRBD2 (6 bases). The V end lost 5 bases, the J end lost 9 bases, and 23 bases lay between the germline ends. Germline lookup yields CDR1 MDHEN and CDR2 SYDVKM. The CDR3 sequence is 15 residues long.

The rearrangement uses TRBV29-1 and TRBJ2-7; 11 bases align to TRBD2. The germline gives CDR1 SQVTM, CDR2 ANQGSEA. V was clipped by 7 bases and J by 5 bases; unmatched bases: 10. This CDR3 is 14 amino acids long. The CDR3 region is CSASTSGSFDEQYF. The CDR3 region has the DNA TGCAGCGCAAGTACTAGCGGGAGTTTTGACGAGCAGTACTTC.

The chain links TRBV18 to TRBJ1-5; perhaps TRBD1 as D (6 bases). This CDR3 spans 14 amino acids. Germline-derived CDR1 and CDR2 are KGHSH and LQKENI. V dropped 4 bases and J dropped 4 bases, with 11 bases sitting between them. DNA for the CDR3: TGTGCCAGCTCACTTCGGACAGTAAATCAGCCCCAGCATTTT. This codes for CASSLRTVNQPQHF.

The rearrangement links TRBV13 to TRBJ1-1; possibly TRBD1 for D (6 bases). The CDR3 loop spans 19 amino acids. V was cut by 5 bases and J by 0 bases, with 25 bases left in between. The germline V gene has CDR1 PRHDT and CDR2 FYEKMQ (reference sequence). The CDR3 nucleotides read TGTGCCAGCAGCCTCCGGACAGCTAAGCTATCTGACATGAACACTGAAGCTTTCTTT. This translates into CASSLRTAKLSDMNTEAFF.

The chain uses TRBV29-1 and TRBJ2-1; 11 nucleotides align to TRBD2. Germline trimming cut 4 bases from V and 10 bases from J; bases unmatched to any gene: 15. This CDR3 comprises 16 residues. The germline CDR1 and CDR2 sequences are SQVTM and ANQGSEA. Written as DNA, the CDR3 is TGCAGCGTTGGAGGGGTGGCTAGCGGGAGGTCCCACGAGCAGTTCTTC. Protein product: CSVGGVASGRSHEQFF.